This entry concerns a single T cell receptor beta chain. The antigen is unknown. The record originates from a study of post-analysis software for immune sequencing data. Study-wide points: Relative to controls, patients had several TRBV segments at higher frequency, with TRBV5-6, TRBV5-1 and TRBV20-1 among these.

Sequencing libraries made from TCR beta cDNA carried unique molecular identifiers. TCRdb passed the PCR reads through MiXCR, listing each CDR3 protein once. The sample lists 450,000 or so distinct CDR3 sequences, under 55% occurring once. CDR1 is KGHSH and CDR2 is LQKENI in the germline V gene. This CDR3 is 14 amino acids long. Trimming stripped 3 bases from V and 0 bases from J, with 9 bases between. The chain links TRBV18 to TRBJ2-7, with a weak D call TRBD2 (6 bases). Sequences were obtained from blood. This TCR was sampled from a girl between 5 and 17 years old with multiple sclerosis. DNA for the CDR3: TGTGCCAGCTCACCGGGACTTTTCTCCTACGAGCAGTACTTC. Its translation is CASSPGLFSYEQYF. Supplemented by reference TRBV18 and TRBJ2-7, the full variable domain reads NAGVMQNPRHLVRRRGQEARLRCSPMKGHSHVYWYRQLPEEGLKFMVYLQKENIIDESGMPKERFSAEFPKEGPSILRIQQVVRGDSAAYFCASSPGLFSYEQYFGPGTRLTVT.